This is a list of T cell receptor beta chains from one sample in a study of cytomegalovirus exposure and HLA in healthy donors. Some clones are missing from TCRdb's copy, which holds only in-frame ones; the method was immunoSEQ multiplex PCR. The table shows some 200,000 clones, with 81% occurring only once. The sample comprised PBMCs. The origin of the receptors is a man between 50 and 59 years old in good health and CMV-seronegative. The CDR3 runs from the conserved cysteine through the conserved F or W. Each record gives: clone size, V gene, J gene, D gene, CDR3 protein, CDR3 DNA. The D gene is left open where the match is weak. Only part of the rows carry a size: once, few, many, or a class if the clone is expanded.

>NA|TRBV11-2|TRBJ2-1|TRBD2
CASSPGGWGAGNEQFF
TGTGCCAGCAGCCCCGGGGGGTGGGGCGCGGGGAATGAGCAGTTCTTC
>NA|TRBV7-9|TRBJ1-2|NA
CASSLPREVNYGYTF
TGTGCCAGCAGCCTGCCTCGCGAGGTTAACTATGGCTACACCTTC
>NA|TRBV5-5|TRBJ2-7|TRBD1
CASSYSNPGGGYEQYF
TGTGCCAGCAGCTATTCAAACCCAGGGGGCGGCTACGAGCAGTACTTC
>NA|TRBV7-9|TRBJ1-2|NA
CASSLGAGFNYGYTF
TGTGCCAGCAGCTTAGGAGCGGGTTTTAACTATGGCTACACCTTC
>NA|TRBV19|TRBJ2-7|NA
CASSILQGGEQYF
TGTGCCAGTAGTATACTCCAGGGTGGCGAGCAGTACTTC
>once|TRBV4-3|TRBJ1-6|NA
CASSQETASQYNSPLHF
TGCGCCAGCAGCCAAGAGACAGCCTCCCAATATAATTCACCCCTCCACTTT
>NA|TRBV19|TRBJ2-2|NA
CASSIGRGQPRARELFF
TGTGCCAGTAGTATAGGCAGAGGACAGCCTCGAGCTAGGGAGCTGTTTTTT
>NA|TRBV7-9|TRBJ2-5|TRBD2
CSSSLLAGGLQETQYF
TGTTCCAGCAGCTTGCTAGCGGGGGGTCTCCAAGAGACCCAGTACTTC
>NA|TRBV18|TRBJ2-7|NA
CASSPRVETYEQYF
TGTGCCAGCTCCCCCCGAGTGGAGACCTACGAGCAGTACTTC
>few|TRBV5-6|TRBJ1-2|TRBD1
CASSLGDRVSVF
TGTGCCAGCAGCCTCGGGGACAGGGTTAGTGTCTTC
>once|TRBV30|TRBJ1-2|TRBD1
CASLQGTGRFTNDYTF
TGTGCCTCCCTACAGGGGACAGGGAGGTTCACGAATGACTACACCTTC
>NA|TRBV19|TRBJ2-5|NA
CASSIEPEETQYF
TGTGCCAGTAGTATAGAACCAGAAGAGACCCAGTACTTC
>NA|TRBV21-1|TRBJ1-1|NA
CASSSKTGVNTEAFF
TGTGCCAGCAGCAGTAAGACAGGGGTTAACACTGAAGCTTTCTTT
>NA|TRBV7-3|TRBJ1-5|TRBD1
CASSFQGGKSQPQHF
TGTGCCAGCAGCTTCCAGGGGGGAAAAAGTCAGCCCCAGCATTTT
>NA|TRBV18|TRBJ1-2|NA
CASSPVRAGPGGYTF
TGTGCCAGCTCACCAGTCCGGGCAGGGCCAGGTGGCTACACCTTC
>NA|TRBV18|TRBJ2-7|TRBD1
CASSPGTGAYEQYF
TGTGCCAGCTCCCCCGGGACAGGGGCCTACGAGCAGTACTTC